The T cell receptor (beta chain) under discussion was sequenced for a study of identical twins. Study-wide findings and caveats: The authors noted that invariant MAIT and iNKT cells could partly confound zero-insertion analyses. Insertions ran lower in abundant cord blood beta clonotypes, though not in memory repertoires.

Details on this clonotype: The antigen is unknown.

TCRdb re-called the 5' RACE reads with MiXCR, one entry per CDR3 protein. The sample consists of approximately 700,000 distinct CDR3 sequences, approximately 18% of them appearing once. The data were also submitted as part of a second study, on T cells expressing NK-cell markers. That source notes: The TCR beta repertoires originated in sorted CD3+CD56+NKG2C+, CD3+CD56+NKG2C- and CD3+CD56-NKG2C+ T cells. An anti-gamma-delta TCR antibody confined sorting to alpha-beta TCR T cells across several of the experiments.

Sequencing input: PBMCs. This TCR was sampled from a woman under 30 in good health.

The CDR3 DNA is TGTGCCAGTAGTATTCGTCGGCAGTCGAATTCACCCCTCCACTTT. Amino acids: CASSIRRQSNSPLHF. The chain links TRBV19 to TRBJ1-6, with D unclear. Germline V gives CDR1 LNHDA, CDR2 SQIVND (reference sequence). Trimming took off 3 bases at V and 7 bases at J, with 13 bases between the two ends. The CDR3 consists of 15 residues.